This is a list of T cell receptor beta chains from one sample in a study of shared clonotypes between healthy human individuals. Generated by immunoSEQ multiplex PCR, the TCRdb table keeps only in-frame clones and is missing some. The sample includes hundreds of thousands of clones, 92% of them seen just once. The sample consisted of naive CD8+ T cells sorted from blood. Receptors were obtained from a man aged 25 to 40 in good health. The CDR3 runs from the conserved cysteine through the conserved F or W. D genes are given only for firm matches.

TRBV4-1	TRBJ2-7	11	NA	TGCGCCAGCAGCCTGGGACCCGAGCAGTACTTC	CASSLGPEQYF
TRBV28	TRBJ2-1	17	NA	TGTGCCAGCAGTTTCCACCTCCCCCCGACCCACGGCAATGAGCAGTTCTTC	CASSFHLPPTHGNEQFF
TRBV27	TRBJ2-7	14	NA	TGTGCCAGCAGCCAAAGACAGTCAGCCTACGAGCAGTACTTC	CASSQRQSAYEQYF
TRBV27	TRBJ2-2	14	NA	TGTGCCAGCAGGACTCCCGCGAACACCGGGGAGCTGTTTTTT	CASRTPANTGELFF
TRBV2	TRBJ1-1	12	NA	TGTGCCAGCAGCCCCGAGAACACTGAAGCTTTCTTT	CASSPENTEAFF
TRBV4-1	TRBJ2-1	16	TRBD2	TGCGCCAGCAGCCACCGAGCGGGAGTAAGTAACAATGAGCAGTTCTTC	CASSHRAGVSNNEQFF
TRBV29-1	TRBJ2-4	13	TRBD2	TGCAGCGTTGAGGGCGGGAGCGGAAACATTCAGTACTTC	CSVEGGSGNIQYF
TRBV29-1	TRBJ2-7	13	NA	TGCAGCGTTGGGCCTAGCGACTCCTACGAGCAGTACTTC	CSVGPSDSYEQYF
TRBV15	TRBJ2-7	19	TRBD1	TGTGCCACCAGCAGATCTCCGGGACAGGGGGCACAAAAGTCCTACGAGCAGTACTTC	CATSRSPGQGAQKSYEQYF
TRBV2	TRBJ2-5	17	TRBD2	TGTGCCAGCAGTGACGTGATGGGACTAGCGGGCCAAGAGACCCAGTACTTC	CASSDVMGLAGQETQYF